Only one count was recorded for the clone carrying this T cell receptor beta chain. Its antigen is not identified. The source of the sample is a study of T cell responses to AZD1222 COVID-19 vaccine. This CDR3 spans 12 amino acids. The V gene's germline CDR1 is MNHNY and CDR2 SVGAGI (reference sequence). Trimming took off 2 bases at V and 1 base at J, with 2 bases between the two ends. Only in-frame clones appear in the TCRdb table, and some are missing; sequencing was by immunoSEQ multiplex PCR. The top ten hold around 3% of the sample, which has more than 110,000 clones, roughly 90% seen once. Findings of the study overall: Mapped onto spike, vaccine-associated CD4 TCRs spanned it and were dominant at 160-218 and 743-854.

The TCR was taken from an adult in good health. The sample consisted of peripheral blood, taken on day 0 of AZD1222 vaccination. The V call is TRBV6-6, the J call TRBJ2-5; D gene ambiguous. The CDR3 spells CASSYAQETQYF. In nucleotides, the CDR3 is TGTGCCAGCAGTTACGCCCAAGAGACCCAGTACTTC.